The following is a TCR beta chain sequence with its context. The antigen remains unidentified. Libraries were prepared by immunoSEQ multiplex PCR; TCRdb keeps only in-frame clonotypes and omits some of them. The sample yields more than 1 million clones, 75% to 80% seen once. Germline values: CDR1 SQVTM, CDR2 ANQGSEA. Trimming took 6 bases from V and 11 from J; bases not matched to a gene: 12. CDR3 length equals 13 residues. This sample is drawn from a study of shared clonotypes between healthy human individuals. The wider study: Each donor had three CD4 naive, three CD4 memory, two CD8 naive and one CD8 memory plate. Study outcomes and limitations: About 5% of naive CD4 clonotypes were shared across four donors. In general, naive subsets displayed greater estimated richness than memory subsets did. Few donors limited the genetic and exposure-history diversity represented.

This receptor was obtained from a man between 18 and 35 years old in good health. Some clones in this sample may be carry-over from other donors' samples. The genes are TRBV29-1 and TRBJ1-1, with 10 bases aligning to TRBD1. The specimen sequenced was memory CD4+ T cells from PBMCs. Documented subset: CD45RA-negative fraction. Here the CDR3 reads CSVRAGDRGTAFF. The CDR3, as DNA: TGCAGCGTCAGGGCGGGGGACAGGGGAACTGCTTTCTTT. Based on the CDR3 plus reference TRBV29-1 and TRBJ1-1, the full variable domain is SAVISQKPSRDICQRGTSLTIQCQVDSQVTMMFWYRQQPGQSLTLIATANQGSEATYESGFVIDKFPISRPNLTFSTLTVSNMSPEDSSIYLCSVRAGDRGTAFFGQGTRLTVV.